Listed below are T cell receptor beta chains from one sample, sequenced in a study of blood T cell repertoires in COVID-19. Method: immunoSEQ multiplex PCR; TCRdb's copy keeps in-frame clones and lacks some. Of a few hundred thousand clones detected, around 89% appear once; the ten largest clones hold 3% to 4%. The sequenced sample was PBMCs or T cells enriched from blood (not recorded which). These receptors were obtained from a woman aged 18 to 35 in a cohort exposed to, infected with or recovered from COVID-19 (not recorded which). Each CDR3 is given with its conserved first and last residue. A D gene is named only where the DNA matches it firmly. For some rows the clone size is stated as once, few or many, or as a class when expanded; others skip it.

abundance: .
v_gene: TRBV19
j_gene: TRBJ2-3
d_gene: TRBD1
CDR3nt: TGTGCCAGTACCCCGGGAACAGGGGGCCCAGATACGCAGTATTTT
CDR3aa: CASTPGTGGPDTQYF

abundance: .
v_gene: TRBV6-1
j_gene: TRBJ1-5
d_gene: TRBD1
CDR3nt: TGTGCCAGCAGTGAGGACAGGAACGCAATGGGGTTTCAGCCCCAGCATTTT
CDR3aa: CASSEDRNAMGFQPQHF

abundance: .
v_gene: TRBV9
j_gene: TRBJ2-1
d_gene: TRBD2
CDR3nt: TGTGCCAGCAGCTTCCGGACTAGCGGGAGAAATGAGCAGTTCTTC
CDR3aa: CASSFRTSGRNEQFF

abundance: .
v_gene: TRBV11-2
j_gene: TRBJ1-2
d_gene: .
CDR3nt: TGTGCCAGCAGCTTAGGGGCGAGGGACTATGGCTACACCTTC
CDR3aa: CASSLGARDYGYTF

abundance: .
v_gene: TRBV25-1
j_gene: TRBJ1-2
d_gene: .
CDR3nt: TGTGCCAGCAGCGACTACAGGGATGGTGCAGACGGCTACACCTTC
CDR3aa: CASSDYRDGADGYTF

abundance: .
v_gene: TRBV5-6
j_gene: TRBJ1-5
d_gene: .
CDR3nt: TGTGCCAGCAGCTTTTATATCGGGGGGATGGGCAATCAGCCCCAGCATTTT
CDR3aa: CASSFYIGGMGNQPQHF

abundance: .
v_gene: TRBV28
j_gene: TRBJ2-1
d_gene: .
CDR3nt: TGTGCCAGCAGTCAGTACAATGAGCAGTTCTTC
CDR3aa: CASSQYNEQFF

abundance: once
v_gene: TRBV9
j_gene: TRBJ2-2
d_gene: TRBD2
CDR3nt: TGTGCCAGCAGCGCGACTCCAGCGGGAGCCACCGAGCTGTTTTTT
CDR3aa: CASSATPAGATELFF

abundance: .
v_gene: TRBV9
j_gene: TRBJ2-3
d_gene: TRBD1
CDR3nt: TGTGCCAGCAGCGTAGAACAGGGGGGAGGAGATACGCAGTATTTT
CDR3aa: CASSVEQGGGDTQYF

abundance: .
v_gene: TRBV7-9
j_gene: TRBJ1-5
d_gene: .
CDR3nt: TGTGCCAGCAGCTCCTACAGGGACGGGTATCAGCCCCAGCATTTT
CDR3aa: CASSSYRDGYQPQHF

abundance: .
v_gene: TRBV6-5
j_gene: TRBJ1-2
d_gene: TRBD1
CDR3nt: TGTGCCAGCAGTTACTCGAGTTCAGGGGGCCTCTTGGGCTACACCTTC
CDR3aa: CASSYSSSGGLLGYTF

abundance: once
v_gene: TRBV3-1/TRBV3-2
j_gene: TRBJ2-5
d_gene: TRBD2
CDR3nt: TGTGCCAGCAGCCAAGCGGGGGGGTATGGATTAGGGGAGACCCAGTACTTC
CDR3aa: CASSQAGGYGLGETQYF

abundance: .
v_gene: TRBV5-4
j_gene: TRBJ2-5
d_gene: TRBD1
CDR3nt: TGTGCCAGCAGCTTACAGGGAACAGGGGAAGAGAAGGCCCAGTACTTC
CDR3aa: CASSLQGTGEEKAQYF

abundance: .
v_gene: TRBV12-5
j_gene: TRBJ1-2
d_gene: .
CDR3nt: TGTGCTAGTGGTTTGGAGTCAGCTAACTATGGCTACACCTTC
CDR3aa: CASGLESANYGYTF

abundance: few
v_gene: TRBV6-5
j_gene: TRBJ1-6
d_gene: .
CDR3nt: TGTGCCAGCAGTTACTCCGGGATTCCCAAGGATTCACCCCTCCACTTT
CDR3aa: CASSYSGIPKDSPLHF

abundance: once
v_gene: TRBV6-1
j_gene: TRBJ2-7
d_gene: .
CDR3nt: TGTGCCAGCAGTGAAAACAGCTCCTACGAGCAGTACTTC
CDR3aa: CASSENSSYEQYF

abundance: .
v_gene: TRBV29-1
j_gene: TRBJ2-7
d_gene: TRBD1
CDR3nt: TGCAGCGTTGTGAACCCAGGGGGCTACGAGCAGTACTTC
CDR3aa: CSVVNPGGYEQYF

abundance: once
v_gene: TRBV7-9
j_gene: TRBJ1-2
d_gene: TRBD1
CDR3nt: TGTGCCAGCAGCGACCGGGACAGGGAAGGCGGCTACACCTTC
CDR3aa: CASSDRDREGGYTF

abundance: .
v_gene: TRBV6-5
j_gene: TRBJ2-1
d_gene: .
CDR3nt: TGTGCCAGCAGTAGGACAGCCAACAATGAGCAGTTCTTC
CDR3aa: CASSRTANNEQFF

abundance: .
v_gene: TRBV7-5
j_gene: TRBJ1-2
d_gene: .
CDR3nt: TGTGTCAGAAGCTTAGTGGTGGAGCAGGGGGCCTCCGGTGGCTACACCTTC
CDR3aa: CVRSLVVEQGASGGYTF

abundance: few
v_gene: TRBV2
j_gene: TRBJ1-1
d_gene: .
CDR3nt: TGTGCCGGCCAGGCAATGTGGAACACTGAAGCTTTCTTT
CDR3aa: CAGQAMWNTEAFF

abundance: .
v_gene: TRBV19
j_gene: TRBJ1-4
d_gene: .
CDR3nt: TGTGCCAGTAGCCGATACAGGGCTAAGGAAAAACTGTTTTTT
CDR3aa: CASSRYRAKEKLFF

abundance: .
v_gene: TRBV5-1
j_gene: TRBJ1-1
d_gene: .
CDR3nt: TGCGCCAGCAGCTTGGTCATAGGGGGAGACACTGAAGCTTTCTTT
CDR3aa: CASSLVIGGDTEAFF

abundance: .
v_gene: TRBV27
j_gene: TRBJ2-5
d_gene: .
CDR3nt: TGTGCCAGCAGTCGTCAAGTGGGCAGTGGGGAGACCCAGTACTTC
CDR3aa: CASSRQVGSGETQYF

abundance: .
v_gene: TRBV3-1/TRBV3-2
j_gene: TRBJ1-3
d_gene: .
CDR3nt: TGTGCCAGCAGCTCGGGAGGAAACACCATATATTTT
CDR3aa: CASSSGGNTIYF

abundance: .
v_gene: TRBV18
j_gene: TRBJ1-2
d_gene: .
CDR3nt: TGTGCCAGCTCACTAGTAACACAGTCTGATGGCTACACCTTC
CDR3aa: CASSLVTQSDGYTF

abundance: .
v_gene: TRBV18
j_gene: TRBJ2-3
d_gene: TRBD2
CDR3nt: TGTGCCAGCTCCCCTGGGAGGGCCCCAGATACGCAGTATTTT
CDR3aa: CASSPGRAPDTQYF

abundance: .
v_gene: TRBV12-5
j_gene: TRBJ2-1
d_gene: .
CDR3nt: TGTGCTAGTGTCAAAGACAGGCCGACCTACAATGAGCAGTTCTTC
CDR3aa: CASVKDRPTYNEQFF

abundance: few
v_gene: TRBV10-1
j_gene: TRBJ2-2
d_gene: .
CDR3nt: TGCGCCAGCAGTGTGACAAACACCGGGGAGCTGTTTTTT
CDR3aa: CASSVTNTGELFF

abundance: .
v_gene: TRBV19
j_gene: TRBJ1-5
d_gene: TRBD1
CDR3nt: TGTGCCAGTACCCTCGACAGGGATCAGCCCCAGCATTTT
CDR3aa: CASTLDRDQPQHF

abundance: .
v_gene: TRBV19
j_gene: TRBJ1-1
d_gene: .
CDR3nt: TGTGCCAGTACCCCAAATCCGGTCGATTGGGCTCGGAACACTGAAGCTTTCTTT
CDR3aa: CASTPNPVDWARNTEAFF

abundance: .
v_gene: TRBV19
j_gene: TRBJ1-1
d_gene: .
CDR3nt: TGTGCCAGTAGTACCGGGACACCCAACACTGAAGCTTTCTTT
CDR3aa: CASSTGTPNTEAFF

abundance: .
v_gene: TRBV6-5
j_gene: TRBJ2-5
d_gene: .
CDR3nt: TGTGCCACCTACTCCTCCAGCCAGGGAGGAGAGACCCAGTACTTC
CDR3aa: CATYSSSQGGETQYF

abundance: few
v_gene: TRBV5-6
j_gene: TRBJ1-1
d_gene: TRBD1
CDR3nt: TGTGCCAGCAGCTCTAAGGACAGGGGGCGCTCTAAAGCTTTCTTT
CDR3aa: CASSSKDRGRSKAFF

abundance: once
v_gene: TRBV27
j_gene: TRBJ2-1
d_gene: .
CDR3nt: TGTGCCAGCAGTATTAAGGACTTTATCGCGGTGAATGAGCAGTTCTTC
CDR3aa: CASSIKDFIAVNEQFF